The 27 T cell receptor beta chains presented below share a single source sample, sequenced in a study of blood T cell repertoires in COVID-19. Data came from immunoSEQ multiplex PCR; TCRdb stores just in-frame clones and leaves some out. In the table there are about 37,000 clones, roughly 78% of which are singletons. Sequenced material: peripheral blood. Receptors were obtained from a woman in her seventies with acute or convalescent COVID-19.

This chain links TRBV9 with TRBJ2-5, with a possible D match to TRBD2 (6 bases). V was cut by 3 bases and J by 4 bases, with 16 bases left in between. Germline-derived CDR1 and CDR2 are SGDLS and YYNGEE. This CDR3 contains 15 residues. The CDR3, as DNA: TGTGCCAGCAGCGCGGTCGGGACTTCCCTAGAGACCCAGTACTTC. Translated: CASSAVGTSLETQYF.

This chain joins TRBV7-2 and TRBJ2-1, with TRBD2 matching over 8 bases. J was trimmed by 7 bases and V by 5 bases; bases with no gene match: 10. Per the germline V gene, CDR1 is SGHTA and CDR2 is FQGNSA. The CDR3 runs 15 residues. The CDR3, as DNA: TGTGCCAGCAGCCCACGGGGGGGCGGAATGAATGAGCAGTTCTTC. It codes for CASSPRGGGMNEQFF.

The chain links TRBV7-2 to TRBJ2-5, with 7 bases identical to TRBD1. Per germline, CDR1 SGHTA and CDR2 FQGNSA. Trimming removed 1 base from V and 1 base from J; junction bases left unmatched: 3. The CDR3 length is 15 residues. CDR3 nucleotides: TGTGCCAGCAGCTTAGTTGACAGGGCCCAAGAGACCCAGTACTTC. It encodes CASSLVDRAQETQYF. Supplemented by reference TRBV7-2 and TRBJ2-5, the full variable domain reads GAGVSQSPSNKVTEKGKDVELRCDPISGHTALYWYRQSLGQGLEFLIYFQGNSAPDKSGLPSDRFSAERTGGSVSTLTIQRTQQEDSAVYLCASSLVDRAQETQYFGPGTRLLVL.

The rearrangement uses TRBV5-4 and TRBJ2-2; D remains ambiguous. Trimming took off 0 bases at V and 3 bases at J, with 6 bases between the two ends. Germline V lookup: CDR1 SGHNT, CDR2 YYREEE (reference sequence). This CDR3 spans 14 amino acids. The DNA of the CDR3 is TGTGCCAGCAGCTTGGGGCGGTACACCGGGGAGCTGTTTTTT. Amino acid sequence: CASSLGRYTGELFF.

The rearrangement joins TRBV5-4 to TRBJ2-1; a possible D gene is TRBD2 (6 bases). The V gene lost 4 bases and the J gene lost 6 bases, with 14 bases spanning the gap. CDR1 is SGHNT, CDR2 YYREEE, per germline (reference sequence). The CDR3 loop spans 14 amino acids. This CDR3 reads CASSHRGGSNEQFF. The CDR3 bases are TGTGCCAGCAGCCACCGTGGGGGGTCCAATGAGCAGTTCTTC.

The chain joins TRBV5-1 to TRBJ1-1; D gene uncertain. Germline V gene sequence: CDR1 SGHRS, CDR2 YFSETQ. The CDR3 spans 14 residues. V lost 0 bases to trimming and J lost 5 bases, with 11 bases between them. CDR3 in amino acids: CASSLASGRTEAFF. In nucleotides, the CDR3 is TGCGCCAGCAGCTTGGCAAGTGGGAGGACTGAAGCTTTCTTT.

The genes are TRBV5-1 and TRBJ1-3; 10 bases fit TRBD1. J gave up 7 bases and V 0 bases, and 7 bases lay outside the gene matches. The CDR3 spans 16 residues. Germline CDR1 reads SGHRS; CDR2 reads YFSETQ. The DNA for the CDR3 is TGCGCCAGCAGCTTGGCCCACGGGACAGGGGTGAACACCATATATTTT. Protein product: CASSLAHGTGVNTIYF.

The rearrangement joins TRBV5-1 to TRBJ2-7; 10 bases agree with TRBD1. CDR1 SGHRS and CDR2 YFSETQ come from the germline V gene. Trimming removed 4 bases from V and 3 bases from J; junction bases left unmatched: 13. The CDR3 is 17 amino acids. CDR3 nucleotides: TGCGCCAGCAGCCCCTCCCTTGGGACAGGGGTAATCTACGAGCAGTACTTC. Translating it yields CASSPSLGTGVIYEQYF.

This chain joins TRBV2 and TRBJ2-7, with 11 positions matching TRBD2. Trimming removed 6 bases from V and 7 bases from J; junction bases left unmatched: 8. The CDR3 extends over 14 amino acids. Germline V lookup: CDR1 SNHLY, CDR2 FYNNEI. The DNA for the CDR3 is TGTGCCAGCAGGGGGACTAGCGGAACTAGGGAGCAGTACTTC. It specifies CASRGTSGTREQYF. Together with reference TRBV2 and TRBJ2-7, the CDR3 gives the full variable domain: EPEVTQTPSHQVTQMGQEVILRCVPISNHLYFYWYRQILGQKVEFLVSFYNNEISEKSEIFDDQFSVERPDGSNFTLKIRSTKLEDSAMYFCASRGTSGTREQYFGPGTRLTVT.

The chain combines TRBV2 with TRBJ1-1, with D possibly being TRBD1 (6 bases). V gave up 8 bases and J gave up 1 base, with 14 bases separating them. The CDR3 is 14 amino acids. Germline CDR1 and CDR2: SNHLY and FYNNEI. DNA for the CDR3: TGTGCCAGCGTCCCGGGACAAGCGAACACTGAAGCTTTCTTT. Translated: CASVPGQANTEAFF.

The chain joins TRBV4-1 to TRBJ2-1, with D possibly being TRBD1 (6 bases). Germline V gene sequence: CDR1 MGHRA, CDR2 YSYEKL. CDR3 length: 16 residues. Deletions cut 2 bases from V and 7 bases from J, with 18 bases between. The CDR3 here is CASSQRVSLRGNEQFF. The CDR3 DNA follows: TGCGCCAGCAGCCAAAGAGTTTCCCTCAGGGGTAATGAGCAGTTCTTC.

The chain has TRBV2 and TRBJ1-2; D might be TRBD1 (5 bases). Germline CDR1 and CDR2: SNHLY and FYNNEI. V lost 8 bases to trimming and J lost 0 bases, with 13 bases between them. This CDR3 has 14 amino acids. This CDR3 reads CASGGSRANYGYTF. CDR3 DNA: TGTGCCAGCGGGGGGAGCAGAGCTAACTATGGCTACACCTTC.

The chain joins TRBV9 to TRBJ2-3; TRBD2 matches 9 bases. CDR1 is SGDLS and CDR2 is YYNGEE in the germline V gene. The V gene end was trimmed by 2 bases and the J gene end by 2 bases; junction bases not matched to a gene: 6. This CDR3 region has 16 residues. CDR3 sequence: CASSVEAGGPTDTQYF. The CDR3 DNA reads TGTGCCAGCAGCGTCGAAGCGGGAGGACCCACAGATACGCAGTATTTT.

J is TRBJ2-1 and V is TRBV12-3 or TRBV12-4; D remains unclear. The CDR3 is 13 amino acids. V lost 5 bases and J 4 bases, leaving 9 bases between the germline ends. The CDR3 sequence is CASSPEFYNEQFF. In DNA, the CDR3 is TGTGCCAGCAGTCCGGAGTTTTACAATGAGCAGTTCTTC.

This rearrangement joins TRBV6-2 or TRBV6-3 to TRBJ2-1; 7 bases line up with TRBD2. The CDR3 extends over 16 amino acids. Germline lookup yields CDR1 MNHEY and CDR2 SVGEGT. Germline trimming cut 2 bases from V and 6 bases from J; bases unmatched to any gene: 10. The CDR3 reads CASSYLGGSVGNEQFF. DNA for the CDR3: TGTGCCAGCAGTTACCTAGGCGGGAGTGTGGGCAATGAGCAGTTCTTC.

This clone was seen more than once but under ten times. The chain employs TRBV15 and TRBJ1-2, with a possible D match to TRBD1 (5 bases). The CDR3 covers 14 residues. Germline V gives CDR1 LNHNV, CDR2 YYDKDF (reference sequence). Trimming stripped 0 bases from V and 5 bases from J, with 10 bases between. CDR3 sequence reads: CATSRDRQGYGYTF. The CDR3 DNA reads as TGTGCCACCAGCAGAGATCGGCAGGGTTATGGCTACACCTTC.

Written as DNA, the CDR3 is TGTGCCAGCGTCCTCCTACAGGGAAATGAGCAGTTCTTC. Its protein is CASVLLQGNEQFF. The rearrangement joins TRBV7-9 to TRBJ2-1; D might be TRBD1 (6 bases). Germline values: CDR1 SEHNR, CDR2 FQNEAQ (reference sequence). This CDR3 contains 13 residues. V lost 8 bases and J lost 7, with 15 bases in between. The complete variable domain, with remaining parts taken from reference TRBV7-9 and TRBJ2-1, reads DTGVSQNPRHKITKRGQNVTFRCDPISEHNRLYWYRQTLGQGPEFLTYFQNEAQLEKSRLLSDRFSAERPKGSFSTLEIQRTEQGDSAMYLCASVLLQGNEQFFGPGTRLTVL.

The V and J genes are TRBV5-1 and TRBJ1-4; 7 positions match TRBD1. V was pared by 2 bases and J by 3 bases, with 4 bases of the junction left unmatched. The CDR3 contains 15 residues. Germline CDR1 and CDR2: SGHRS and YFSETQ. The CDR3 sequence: CASSLSGTANEKLFF. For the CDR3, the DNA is TGCGCCAGCAGCTTATCCGGGACAGCTAATGAAAAACTGTTTTTT.

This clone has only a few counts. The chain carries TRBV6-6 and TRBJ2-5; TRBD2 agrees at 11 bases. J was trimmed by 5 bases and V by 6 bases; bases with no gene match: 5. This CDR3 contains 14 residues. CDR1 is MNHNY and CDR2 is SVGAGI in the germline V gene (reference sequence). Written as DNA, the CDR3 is TGTGCCAGCAGCTCCGGGACTAGCGGTGAGACCCAGTACTTC. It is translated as CASSSGTSGETQYF.

Here the CDR3 DNA reads TGTGCCAGTAGTCCTTACTTAGGTGGGGGGGCCACAGATACGCAGTATTTT. This translates into CASSPYLGGGATDTQYF. The chain joins TRBV19 to TRBJ2-3; TRBD2 might be the D (7 bases). CDR1 is LNHDA, CDR2 SQIVND, per germline (reference sequence). CDR3 length equals 17 residues. The ends were cut back, 5 bases at V and 2 bases at J, with 20 bases in the middle.

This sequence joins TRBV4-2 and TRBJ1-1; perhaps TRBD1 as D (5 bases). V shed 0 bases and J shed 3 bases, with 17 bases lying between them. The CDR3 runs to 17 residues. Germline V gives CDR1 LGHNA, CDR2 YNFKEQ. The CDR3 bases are TGTGCCAGCAGCCAAGATGTGACGGGGGTCCGAGACACTGAAGCTTTCTTT. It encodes CASSQDVTGVRDTEAFF.

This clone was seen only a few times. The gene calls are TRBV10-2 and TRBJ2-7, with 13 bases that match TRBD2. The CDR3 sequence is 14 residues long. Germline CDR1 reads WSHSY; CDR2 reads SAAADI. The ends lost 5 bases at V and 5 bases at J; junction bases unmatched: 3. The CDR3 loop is CASSTGTSGNEQYF. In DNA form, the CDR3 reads TGCGCCAGCAGTACCGGGACTAGCGGGAACGAGCAGTACTTC.

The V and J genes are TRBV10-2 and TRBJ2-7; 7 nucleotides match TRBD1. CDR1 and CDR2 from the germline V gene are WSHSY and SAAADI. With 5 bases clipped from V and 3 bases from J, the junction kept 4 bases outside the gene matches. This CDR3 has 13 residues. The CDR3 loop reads CASSRQGSYEQYF. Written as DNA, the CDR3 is TGCGCCAGCAGTCGACAGGGTAGCTACGAGCAGTACTTC.

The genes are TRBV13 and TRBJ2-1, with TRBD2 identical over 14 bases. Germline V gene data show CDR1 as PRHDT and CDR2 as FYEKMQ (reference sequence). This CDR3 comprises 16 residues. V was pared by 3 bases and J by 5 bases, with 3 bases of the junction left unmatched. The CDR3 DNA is TGTGCCAGCAGCTTTTGGGGACTAGCGGGGGACAATGAGCAGTTCTTC. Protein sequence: CASSFWGLAGDNEQFF.

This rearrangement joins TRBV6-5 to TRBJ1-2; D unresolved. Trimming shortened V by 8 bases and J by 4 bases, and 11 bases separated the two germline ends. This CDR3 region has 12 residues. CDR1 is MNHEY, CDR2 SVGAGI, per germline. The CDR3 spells CASFPASYGYTF. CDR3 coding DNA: TGTGCCAGCTTCCCTGCGTCCTATGGCTACACCTTC.

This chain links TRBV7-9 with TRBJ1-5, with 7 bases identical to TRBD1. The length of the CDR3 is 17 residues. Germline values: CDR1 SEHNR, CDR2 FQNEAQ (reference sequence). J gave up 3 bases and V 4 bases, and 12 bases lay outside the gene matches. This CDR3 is CASSSDAWGTVNQPQHF. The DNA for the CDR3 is TGTGCCAGCAGCTCAGACGCTTGGGGGACAGTCAATCAGCCCCAGCATTTT.

CDR3 amino acids: CASSSGTGLTLGTDTQYF. Written as DNA, the CDR3 is TGTGCCAGCAGCTCCGGGACAGGGCTCACTCTTGGCACAGATACGCAGTATTTT. The rearrangement links TRBV5-5 to TRBJ2-3; TRBD1 matches 9 bases. Trimming cost V 3 bases and J 1 base; bases outside gene matches: 12. Germline V gives CDR1 SGHKS, CDR2 YYEKEE (reference sequence). The CDR3 is 18 amino acids.